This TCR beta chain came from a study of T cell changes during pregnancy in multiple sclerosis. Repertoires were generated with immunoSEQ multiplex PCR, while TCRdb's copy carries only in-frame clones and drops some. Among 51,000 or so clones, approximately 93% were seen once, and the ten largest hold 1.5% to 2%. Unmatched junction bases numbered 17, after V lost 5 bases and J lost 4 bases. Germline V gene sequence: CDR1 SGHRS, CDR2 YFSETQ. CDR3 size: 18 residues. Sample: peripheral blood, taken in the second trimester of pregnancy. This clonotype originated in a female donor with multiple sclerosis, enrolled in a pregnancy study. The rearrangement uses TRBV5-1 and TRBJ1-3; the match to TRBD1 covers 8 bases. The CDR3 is CASSSDRAFSSDGNTIYF. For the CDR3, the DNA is TGCGCCAGCAGTTCGGACAGGGCGTTCTCCTCGGACGGAAACACCATATATTTT.